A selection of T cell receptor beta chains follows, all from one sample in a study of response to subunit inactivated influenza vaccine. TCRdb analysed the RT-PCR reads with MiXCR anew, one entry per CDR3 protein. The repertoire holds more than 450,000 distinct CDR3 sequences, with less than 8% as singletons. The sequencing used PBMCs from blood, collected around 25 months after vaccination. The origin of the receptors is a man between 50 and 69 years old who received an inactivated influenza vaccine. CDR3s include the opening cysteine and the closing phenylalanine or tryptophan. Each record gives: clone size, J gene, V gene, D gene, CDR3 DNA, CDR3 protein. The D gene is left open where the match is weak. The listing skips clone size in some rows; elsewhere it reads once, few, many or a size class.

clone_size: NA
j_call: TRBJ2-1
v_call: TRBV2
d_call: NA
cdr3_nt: TGTGCCAGCACCGTCGAATACAATGAGCAGTTCTTC
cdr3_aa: CASTVEYNEQFF

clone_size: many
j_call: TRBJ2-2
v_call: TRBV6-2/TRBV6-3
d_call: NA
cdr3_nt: TGTGCCAGCAGCCGCCAGGTCGCTTCCACCGGGGAGCTGTTTTTT
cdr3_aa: CASSRQVASTGELFF

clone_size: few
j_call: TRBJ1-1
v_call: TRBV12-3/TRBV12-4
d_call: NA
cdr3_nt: TGTGCCAGCAATCTGGGTGATGAAGCTTTCTTT
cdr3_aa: CASNLGDEAFF

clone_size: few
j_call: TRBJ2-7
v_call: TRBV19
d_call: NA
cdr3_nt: TGTGCCAGTAGTCCTGGAACTTGGGGCGAGCAGTACTTC
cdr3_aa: CASSPGTWGEQYF

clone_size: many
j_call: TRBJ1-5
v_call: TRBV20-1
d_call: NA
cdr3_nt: TGCAGTGCCGCGGGACTGCATCAGCCCCAGCATTTT
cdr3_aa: CSAAGLHQPQHF

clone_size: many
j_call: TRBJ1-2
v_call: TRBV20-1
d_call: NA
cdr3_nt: TGCAGTGCTAAGGGTTCTGGGCGGGGAAACTATGGCTACACCTTC
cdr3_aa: CSAKGSGRGNYGYTF

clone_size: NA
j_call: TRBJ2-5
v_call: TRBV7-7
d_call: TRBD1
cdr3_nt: TGTGCTAGCAGCTTAGTGCCGGGACAGGGAGAGACCCAGTACTTC
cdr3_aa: CASSLVPGQGETQYF

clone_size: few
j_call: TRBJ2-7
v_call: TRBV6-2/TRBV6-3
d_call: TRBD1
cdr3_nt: TGTGCCAGTAAGAGACAGGGTTTCTACGAGCAGTACTTC
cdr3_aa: CASKRQGFYEQYF

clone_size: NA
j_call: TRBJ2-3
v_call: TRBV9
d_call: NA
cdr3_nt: TGTGCCAGCAGCGGCGACCACACAGATACGCAGTATTTT
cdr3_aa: CASSGDHTDTQYF

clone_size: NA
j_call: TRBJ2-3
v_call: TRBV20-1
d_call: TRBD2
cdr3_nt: TGCAGTGCCCCTCCTAGCGGGAGCCGAACGCAGTATTTT
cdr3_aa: CSAPPSGSRTQYF

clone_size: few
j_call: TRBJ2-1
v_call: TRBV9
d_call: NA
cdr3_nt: TGTGCCAGCAGCGTAGTCGGAGGGGGTTACAATGAGCAGTTCTTC
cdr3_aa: CASSVVGGGYNEQFF

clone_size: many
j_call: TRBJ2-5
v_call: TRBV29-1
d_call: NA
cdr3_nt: TGCAGCGTCGTACGGACAGTCCAAGAGACCCAGTACTTC
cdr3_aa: CSVVRTVQETQYF

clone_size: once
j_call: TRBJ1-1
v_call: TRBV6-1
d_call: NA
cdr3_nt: TGTGCCGGCAGATCGGACGGGAACACTGAAGCTTTCTTT
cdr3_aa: CAGRSDGNTEAFF

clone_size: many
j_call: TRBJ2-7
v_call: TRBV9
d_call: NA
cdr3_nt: TGTGCCAGCAGCGTAGCGGCAGGGGCCATCTACGAGCAGTACTTC
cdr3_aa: CASSVAAGAIYEQYF

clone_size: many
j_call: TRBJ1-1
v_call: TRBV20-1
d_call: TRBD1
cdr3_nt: TGCAGTGCTAGTAGGGATACAGGGGCCACTGAAGCTTTCTTT
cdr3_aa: CSASRDTGATEAFF

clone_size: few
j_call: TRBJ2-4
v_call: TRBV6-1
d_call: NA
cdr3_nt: TGTGCCAGCAGTGAGACGACAGGAAACATTCAGTACTTC
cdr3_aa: CASSETTGNIQYF

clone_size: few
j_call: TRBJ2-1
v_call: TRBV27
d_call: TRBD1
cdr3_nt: TGTGCCAGCACCCAGGGGGTCCCCTACAATGAGCAGTTCTTC
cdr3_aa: CASTQGVPYNEQFF

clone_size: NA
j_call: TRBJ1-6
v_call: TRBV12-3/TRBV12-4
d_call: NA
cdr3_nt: TGTGCCCGCAGATCCGGGCCCCTCAATTCACCCCTCCACTTT
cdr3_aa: CARRSGPLNSPLHF

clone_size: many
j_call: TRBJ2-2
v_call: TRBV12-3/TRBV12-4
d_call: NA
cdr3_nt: TGTGCCAGCAGTGCCCAGTTAGCGCGAAACACCGGGGAGCTGTTTTTT
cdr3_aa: CASSAQLARNTGELFF

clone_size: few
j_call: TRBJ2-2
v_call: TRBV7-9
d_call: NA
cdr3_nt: TGTGCCAGCAGCTTAGGGACACTACACACCGGGGAGCTGTTTTTT
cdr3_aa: CASSLGTLHTGELFF

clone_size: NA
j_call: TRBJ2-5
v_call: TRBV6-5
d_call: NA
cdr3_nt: TGTGCCAGCAGTTACACTAGTCACGGGGAGACCCAGTACTTC
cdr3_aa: CASSYTSHGETQYF

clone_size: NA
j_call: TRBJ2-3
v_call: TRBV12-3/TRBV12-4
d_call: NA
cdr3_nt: TGTGCCAGCAGTCGCCTTGCCCCAACAGATACGCAGTATTTT
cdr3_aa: CASSRLAPTDTQYF

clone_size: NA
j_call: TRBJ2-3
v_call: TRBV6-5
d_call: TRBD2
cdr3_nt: TGTGCCAGCAGTTACTTAGGGACTAGCGGGGGAAAGGGAGATACGCAGTATTTT
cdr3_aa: CASSYLGTSGGKGDTQYF

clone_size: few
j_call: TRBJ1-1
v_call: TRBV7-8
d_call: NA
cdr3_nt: TGTGCCAGCAGCTTAGCGACCCGCTACACTGAAGCTTTCTTT
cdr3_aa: CASSLATRYTEAFF

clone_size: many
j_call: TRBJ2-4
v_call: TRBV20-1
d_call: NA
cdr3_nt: TGCAGTGCCATTGGACGGAGCGCCTCCAAAAACATTCAGTACTTC
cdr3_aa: CSAIGRSASKNIQYF

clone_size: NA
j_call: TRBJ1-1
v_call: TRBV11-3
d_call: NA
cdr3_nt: TGTGCCAGCAGCAAACAGGGTTCTGAAGCTTTCTTT
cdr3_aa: CASSKQGSEAFF

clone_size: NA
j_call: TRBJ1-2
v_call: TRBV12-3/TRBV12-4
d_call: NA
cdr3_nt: TGTGCCAGCAGTTTAGAACCGAACTATGGCTACACCTTC
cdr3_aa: CASSLEPNYGYTF

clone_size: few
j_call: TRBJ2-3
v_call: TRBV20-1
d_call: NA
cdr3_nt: TGCAGTGCTCAGGCGAGGACTACCACAGATACGCAGTATTTT
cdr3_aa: CSAQARTTTDTQYF

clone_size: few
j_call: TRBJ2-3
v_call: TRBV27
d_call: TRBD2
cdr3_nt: TGTGCCAGCAGGCAACTAGCGGGAGAACGCACAGATACGCAGTATTTT
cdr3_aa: CASRQLAGERTDTQYF

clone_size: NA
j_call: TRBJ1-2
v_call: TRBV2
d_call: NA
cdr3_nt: TGTGCCAGCACCGGGACGGGGGGCGCAAGGGGCTACACCTTC
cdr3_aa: CASTGTGGARGYTF

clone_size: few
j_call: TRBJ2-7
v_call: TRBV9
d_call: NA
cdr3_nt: TGTGCCAGCAGTGCTCCATCAGGGCCACTGTACTTC
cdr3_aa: CASSAPSGPLYF

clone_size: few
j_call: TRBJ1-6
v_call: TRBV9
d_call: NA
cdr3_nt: TGTGCCAGCAGCTCCGAGACAGGTTTAAATTCACCCCTCCACTTT
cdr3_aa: CASSSETGLNSPLHF

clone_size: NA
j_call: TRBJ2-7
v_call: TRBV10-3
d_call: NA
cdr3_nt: TGTGCCAGAGGACAGACGAAAAACGAGCAGTACTTC
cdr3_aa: CARGQTKNEQYF

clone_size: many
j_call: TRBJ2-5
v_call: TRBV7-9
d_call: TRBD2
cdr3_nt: TGTGCCAGCAGTTTATCGGGGGGCCAAGAGACCCAGTACTTC
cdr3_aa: CASSLSGGQETQYF

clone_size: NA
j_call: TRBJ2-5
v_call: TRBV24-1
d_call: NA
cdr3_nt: TGTGCCACCAGTGCAGGAACAGAAGAGACCCAGTACTTC
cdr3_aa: CATSAGTEETQYF

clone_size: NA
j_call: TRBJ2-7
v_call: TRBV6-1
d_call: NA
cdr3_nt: TGTGCCAGCAGCTTCGATAACTTTAACTCCTACGAGCAGTACTTC
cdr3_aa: CASSFDNFNSYEQYF

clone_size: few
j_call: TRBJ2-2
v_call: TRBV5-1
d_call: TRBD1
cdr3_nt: TGCGCCAGCAGCCCTCCCGGGACAGGGTTAGGGAACACCGGGGAGCTGTTTTTT
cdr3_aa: CASSPPGTGLGNTGELFF

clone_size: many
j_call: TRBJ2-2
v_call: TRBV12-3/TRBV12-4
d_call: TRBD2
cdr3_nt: TGTGCCAGCAGCCCCCCCTTCTATGAGCGGGGGACCGGGGAGCTGTTTTTT
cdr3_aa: CASSPPFYERGTGELFF

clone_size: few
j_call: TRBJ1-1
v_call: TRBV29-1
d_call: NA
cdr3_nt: TGCAGCGTTGAAAGTCCGAACACTGAAGCTTTCTTT
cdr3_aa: CSVESPNTEAFF

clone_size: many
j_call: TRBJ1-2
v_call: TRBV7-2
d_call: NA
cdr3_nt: TGTGCCAGCAGCTTAGATGTTACAGGGAATGGTGGCTACACCTTC
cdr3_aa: CASSLDVTGNGGYTF

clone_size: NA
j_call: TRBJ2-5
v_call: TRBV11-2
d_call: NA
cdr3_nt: TGTGCCAGCAGCTCCGTCGAGGGGCGTCAAGAGACCCAGTACTTC
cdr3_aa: CASSSVEGRQETQYF

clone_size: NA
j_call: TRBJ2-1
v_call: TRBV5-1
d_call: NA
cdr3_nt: TGCGCCAGCAGGAACGGGCCAAGCTCCTACAATGAGCAGTTCTTC
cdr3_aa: CASRNGPSSYNEQFF

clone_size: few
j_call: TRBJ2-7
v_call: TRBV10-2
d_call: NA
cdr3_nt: TGCGCCAGCGTGAGTCAGGTGGTCTCCTACGAGCAGTACTTC
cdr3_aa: CASVSQVVSYEQYF

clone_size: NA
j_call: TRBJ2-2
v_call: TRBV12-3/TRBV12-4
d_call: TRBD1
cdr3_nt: TGTGCCAGCAGTTTCCCGGGACAGGGTTTAGGAGCCGGGGAGCTGTTTTTT
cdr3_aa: CASSFPGQGLGAGELFF

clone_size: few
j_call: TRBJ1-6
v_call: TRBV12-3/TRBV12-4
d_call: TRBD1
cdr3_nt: TGTGCCAGCAGTATCGGGACAGGGTACTCACCCCTCCACTTT
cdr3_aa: CASSIGTGYSPLHF

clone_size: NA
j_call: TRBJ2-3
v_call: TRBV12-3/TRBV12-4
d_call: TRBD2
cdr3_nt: TGTGCCAGCACCCCGACTAGCGGGAGAACAGATACGCAGTATTTT
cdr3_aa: CASTPTSGRTDTQYF

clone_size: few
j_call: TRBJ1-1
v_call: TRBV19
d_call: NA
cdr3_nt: TGTGCCAGTAGTTCTGAGGTGGGCTTGAGCACTGAAGCTTTCTTT
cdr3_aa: CASSSEVGLSTEAFF

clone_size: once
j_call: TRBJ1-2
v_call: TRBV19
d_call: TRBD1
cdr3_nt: TGTGCCAGTAGGGGACAGGGGGCAATCTATGGCTACACCTTC
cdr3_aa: CASRGQGAIYGYTF

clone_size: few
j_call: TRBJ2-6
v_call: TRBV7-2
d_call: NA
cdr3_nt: TGTGCCAGCAGCTTAGGTCCCCTCTCTGGGGCCAACGTCCTGACTTTC
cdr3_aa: CASSLGPLSGANVLTF

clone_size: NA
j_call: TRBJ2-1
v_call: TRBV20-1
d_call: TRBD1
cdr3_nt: TGCAGTGCTCCGGGACAGACCCTCTACAATGAGCAGTTCTTC
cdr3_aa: CSAPGQTLYNEQFF

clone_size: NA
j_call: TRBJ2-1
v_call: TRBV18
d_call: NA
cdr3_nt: TGTGCCAGCTCACAAGACGGTGTAGGATACAATGAGCAGTTCTTC
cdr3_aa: CASSQDGVGYNEQFF

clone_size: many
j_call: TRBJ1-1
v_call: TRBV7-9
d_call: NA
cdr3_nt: TGTGCCAGCAGCCCCCCCCTGCGCTCCACTGAAGCTTTCTTT
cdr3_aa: CASSPPLRSTEAFF

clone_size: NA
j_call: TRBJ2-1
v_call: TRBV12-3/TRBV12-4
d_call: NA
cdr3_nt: TGTGCCAGCAGTCCTCGGCGCAGGGACAATGAGCAGTTCTTC
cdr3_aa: CASSPRRRDNEQFF

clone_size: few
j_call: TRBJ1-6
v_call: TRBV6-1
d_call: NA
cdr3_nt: TGTGCCAGCAGTGAAAGGGGCAGGGATTCACCCCTCCACTTT
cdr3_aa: CASSERGRDSPLHF

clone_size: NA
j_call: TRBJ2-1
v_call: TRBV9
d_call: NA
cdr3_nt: TGTGCCAGCAGCGTGGTGACTGGTCTTGAGCAGTTCTTC
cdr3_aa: CASSVVTGLEQFF

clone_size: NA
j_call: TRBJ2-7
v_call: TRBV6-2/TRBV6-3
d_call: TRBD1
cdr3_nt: TGTGCCAGCAGTTACAGGGACAGGGCAAACTACGAGCAGTACTTC
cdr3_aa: CASSYRDRANYEQYF

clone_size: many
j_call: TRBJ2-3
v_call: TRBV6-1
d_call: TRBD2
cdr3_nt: TGTGCCAGCATAGGCGGGGGGTCTAACACAGATACGCAGTATTTT
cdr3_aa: CASIGGGSNTDTQYF

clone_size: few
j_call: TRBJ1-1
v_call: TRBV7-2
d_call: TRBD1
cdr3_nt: TGTGCCAGCAGCTTGATGGGACAGGGGGTCACTGAAGCTTTCTTT
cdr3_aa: CASSLMGQGVTEAFF

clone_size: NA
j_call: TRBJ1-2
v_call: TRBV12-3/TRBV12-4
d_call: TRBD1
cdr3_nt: TGTGCCAGCAGTAAGGGACAGGAAGTCTATGGCTACACCTTC
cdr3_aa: CASSKGQEVYGYTF